The 30 T cell receptor beta chains given below trace back to one sample, sequenced in a study of T cell responses to AZD1222 COVID-19 vaccine. Only in-frame clones appear in the TCRdb table, and some are missing; sequencing was by immunoSEQ multiplex PCR. Among about 200,000 clones listed, over 85% were seen once. Sequenced here: peripheral blood, sampled 28 days after the second dose of the MenACWY control vaccine. These receptors originate from an adult who received the MenACWY meningococcal vaccine as a control.

The gene calls are TRBV6-6 and TRBJ2-2; D may match TRBD1 or TRBD2 (5 bases each). V lost 5 bases to trimming and J lost 2 bases, with 18 bases between them. The CDR3 sequence is 17 residues long. In germline, CDR1 is MNHNY, CDR2 SVGAGI (reference sequence). CDR3 coding DNA: TGTGCCAGCAGTCTCGGGACGGAGAATTTAAACACCGGGGAGCTGTTTTTT. This translates into CASSLGTENLNTGELFF.

This sequence joins TRBV6-5 and TRBJ2-2; possible D gene TRBD1, 5 bases. V shed 6 bases and J shed 3 bases, with 14 bases lying between them. Germline CDR1 and CDR2: MNHEY and SVGAGI. The CDR3 covers 15 residues. The CDR3 sequence: CASSQGTPYTGELFF. Written as DNA, the CDR3 is TGTGCCAGCAGCCAGGGCACTCCTTACACCGGGGAGCTGTTTTTT.

The J gene is TRBJ2-2, the V gene TRBV24-1; 11 bases map to TRBD1. With V trimmed by 12 bases and J by 2 bases, 7 bases remained unmatched. Germline V lookup: CDR1 KGHDR, CDR2 SFDVKD. There are 15 residues in the CDR3. The CDR3: CAASGTGGNTGELFF. The CDR3 nucleotides read TGTGCCGCCTCCGGGACAGGGGGTAACACCGGGGAGCTGTTTTTT.

This clone was recorded many times. The rearrangement uses TRBV28 and TRBJ2-7; D may be TRBD2 (6 bases). The CDR3 covers 16 residues. Trimming left V 6 bases short and J 0 bases short, with 18 bases between. The germline CDR1 and CDR2 sequences are MDHEN and SYDVKM. The CDR3 DNA reads TGTGCCAGCAGCTTGAGAGCGGGCGCGATCTCCTACGAGCAGTACTTC. It translates to CASSLRAGAISYEQYF.

V and J are TRBV19 and TRBJ1-2; D remains ambiguous. Germline V gene sequence: CDR1 LNHDA, CDR2 SQIVND (reference sequence). V was trimmed by 5 bases and J by 8 bases, leaving 24 bases between them. The CDR3 spans 16 residues. The CDR3 nucleotides are TGTGCCAGTAGTTTAAAGGGAGAAGATGTCCTGTCGGGCTACACCTTC. It encodes CASSLKGEDVLSGYTF.

Note on this clone: The sample contains more than one DNA sequence encoding this CDR3. The chain carries TRBV28 and TRBJ2-7; tentatively, D is TRBD1 (5 bases). From germline, CDR1 is MDHEN and CDR2 SYDVKM. The CDR3 is made up of 13 amino acids. V lost 3 bases and J 3 bases, leaving 9 bases between the germline ends. CDR3 DNA: TGTGCCAGCAGTTTGGTTAGGGGCTACGAGCAGTACTTC. Translating it yields CASSLVRGYEQYF.

V gene TRBV24-1 combines with J gene TRBJ2-1; weak D call: TRBD2 (5 bases). This CDR3 is 11 amino acids long. Germline V gives CDR1 KGHDR, CDR2 SFDVKD. The V and J ends lost 4 bases and 13 bases respectively, with 10 bases between them. Here the CDR3 reads CATSETTLQFF. The CDR3, as DNA: TGTGCCACCAGTGAGACTACCCTCCAGTTCTTC.

The rearrangement links TRBV7-9 to TRBJ2-7; D is perhaps TRBD1 (6 bases). V was cut by 5 bases and J by 6 bases, with 11 bases left in between. The CDR3 is made up of 12 amino acids. Germline CDR1 reads SEHNR; CDR2 reads FQNEAQ (reference sequence). The CDR3 nucleotides read TGTGCCAGCAGCCCAGGGGCTGTCGAGCAGTACTTC. Translated, it gives CASSPGAVEQYF.

The V gene is TRBV30, the J gene TRBJ1-6, with unresolved D. Trimming removed 0 bases at V and 18 bases at J, with 15 bases between. CDR1 and CDR2 (germline): GTSNPN, SVGIG (reference sequence). This CDR3 contains 12 residues. Here the CDR3 DNA reads TGTGCCTGGAGTGTAAGGGCAGAGGGCTACCACTTT. Amino acid sequence: CAWSVRAEGYHF.

The chain has TRBV3-1 (or the pseudogene TRBV3-2) and TRBJ2-3, with 7 nucleotides matching TRBD2. V was pared by 3 bases and J by 5 bases, with 5 bases of the junction left unmatched. Per the germline V gene, CDR1 is LGHDT and CDR2 is YNNKEL (reference sequence). The CDR3 runs to 14 residues. The CDR3, as DNA: TGTGCCAGCAGCCACGCGCGGGAGAAAGATACGCAGTATTTT. Protein product: CASSHAREKDTQYF.

The chain couples TRBV10-3 to TRBJ2-1; weak D call: TRBD1 (6 bases). The CDR3 is made up of 16 amino acids. Germline assignment: CDR1 ENHRY and CDR2 SYGVKD. V lost 3 bases, J lost 5 bases, and 17 bases lay in between. The CDR3 DNA is TGTGCCATCAGTGATAGAAATCGGGACAATGACAATGAGCAGTTCTTC. Residues: CAISDRNRDNDNEQFF.

This chain joins TRBV14 and TRBJ2-1; 12 bases line up with TRBD2. The V and J ends lost 0 bases and 9 bases, in that order; junction bases with no gene match: 9. This CDR3 is 17 amino acids long. Germline V lookup: CDR1 SGHDN, CDR2 FVKESK. The DNA for the CDR3 is TGTGCCAGCAGCCAAGACTATCGACTAGCGGGAGAGATTGAGCAGTTCTTC. As protein: CASSQDYRLAGEIEQFF.

The J gene is TRBJ1-1, the V gene TRBV19; no reliable D call. The germline V gene encodes CDR1 LNHDA and CDR2 SQIVND (reference sequence). Trimming took 1 base from V and 3 from J, leaving 9 bases between them. This CDR3 comprises 14 residues. CDR3 sequence: CASSIAPRHTEAFF. CDR3 bases: TGTGCCAGTAGTATAGCCCCCAGACACACTGAAGCTTTCTTT.

The gene calls are TRBV28 and TRBJ1-2; 9 nucleotides align to TRBD1. V gave up 4 bases and J gave up 0 bases; unmatched junction bases: 9. Germline V CDR1 and CDR2: MDHEN, SYDVKM. The CDR3 loop spans 17 amino acids. The CDR3 DNA reads as TGTGCCAGCAGTTGGGGACAGGGTAGGAGGTCTAACTATGGCTACACCTTC. Amino acid sequence: CASSWGQGRRSNYGYTF.

This sequence joins TRBV2 and TRBJ1-2; D call uncertain. The CDR3 length is 14 residues. Germline CDR1 is SNHLY and CDR2 is FYNNEI. Trimming took off 2 bases at V and 4 bases at J, with 11 bases between the two ends. The CDR3, as DNA: TGTGCCAGCAGTGAACTGGGCCAGATCTATGGCTACACCTTC. This gives the protein CASSELGQIYGYTF. The variable domain in full, completed from reference TRBV2 and TRBJ1-2, reads EPEVTQTPSHQVTQMGQEVILRCVPISNHLYFYWYRQILGQKVEFLVSFYNNEISEKSEIFDDQFSVERPDGSNFTLKIRSTKLEDSAMYFCASSELGQIYGYTFGSGTRLTVV.

This chain connects TRBV3-1 (or the pseudogene TRBV3-2) to TRBJ1-1; D possibly corresponds to TRBD1 (5 bases). V lost 0 bases, J lost 0 bases, and 14 bases lay in between. The CDR3 covers 17 residues. Germline CDR1 is LGHDT and CDR2 is YNNKEL (reference sequence). The CDR3 sequence: CASSQDPGPLMNTEAFF. Written as DNA, the CDR3 is TGTGCCAGCAGCCAAGATCCGGGGCCCCTAATGAACACTGAAGCTTTCTTT.

The chain links TRBV19 to TRBJ1-2; possible D gene TRBD1, 5 bases. CDR3 length: 13 amino acids. Germline lookup yields CDR1 LNHDA and CDR2 SQIVND (reference sequence). Trimming shortened V by 7 bases and J by 4 bases, and 13 bases separated the two germline ends. The CDR3 sequence: CASTFTGTYGYTF. In DNA, the CDR3 is TGTGCCAGTACCTTCACAGGAACCTATGGCTACACCTTC.

V is TRBV4-3 and J is TRBJ1-2; 7 bases match TRBD1. The junction had 11 bases not matched to a gene; V was cut back by 4 bases and J by 6 bases. This CDR3 is built from 15 residues. Germline V gene sequence: CDR1 LGHNA, CDR2 YSLEER. CDR3: CASSPEGTAVNGYTF. The CDR3 DNA reads TGCGCCAGCAGCCCGGAAGGGACAGCCGTGAATGGCTACACCTTC.

This rearrangement joins TRBV30 to TRBJ1-6; D not certain. V was trimmed by 2 bases and J by 10 bases, leaving 18 bases between them. The CDR3 loop spans 15 amino acids. Germline CDR1 is GTSNPN and CDR2 is SVGIG (reference sequence). The CDR3 is CAWSMEGEGGSPLHF. The CDR3 region has the DNA TGTGCCTGGAGTATGGAGGGAGAGGGTGGGTCACCCCTCCACTTT.

CDR3 in amino acids: CASSPSKQGAEAFF. CDR3 DNA: TGTGCCAGTAGTCCGTCCAAACAGGGGGCAGAAGCTTTCTTT. The chain is built from TRBV19 and TRBJ1-1; 9 nucleotides agree with TRBD1. J was trimmed by 8 bases and V by 5 bases; bases with no gene match: 9. This CDR3 has 14 residues. Germline V lookup: CDR1 LNHDA, CDR2 SQIVND (reference sequence).

The J gene is TRBJ2-7, the V gene TRBV7-9; 7 bases map to TRBD1. This CDR3 has 15 amino acids. The V gene's germline CDR1 is SEHNR and CDR2 FQNEAQ (reference sequence). Trimming took 5 bases from V and 0 from J; bases not matched to a gene: 7. CDR3: CASSHRGQNSYEQYF. The CDR3, as DNA: TGTGCCAGCAGCCACAGGGGACAAAACTCCTACGAGCAGTACTTC.

This sequence joins TRBV25-1 and TRBJ1-1, with D possibly TRBD1 on 5 matching bases. Germline V gives CDR1 MGHDK, CDR2 SYGVNS. The CDR3 sequence is 12 residues long. Trimming pared 6 bases from V and 4 bases from J, leaving 9 bases between. The CDR3 loop reads CASSGTGTEAFF. The CDR3 coding sequence is TGTGCCAGCAGCGGGACCGGCACTGAAGCTTTCTTT.

The rearrangement joins TRBV29-1 to TRBJ2-1; D might be TRBD2 (6 bases). Germline-derived CDR1 and CDR2 are SQVTM and ANQGSEA. Trimming cost V 5 bases and J 6 bases, with 11 bases left between them. The CDR3 spans 12 residues. DNA of the CDR3: TGCAGCGTTTTTGCCGGGGGCAATGAGCAGTTCTTC. This codes for CSVFAGGNEQFF.

The chain joins TRBV4-1 to TRBJ2-7, with D possibly matching TRBD1 (6 bases). Germline loops: CDR1 MGHRA, CDR2 YSYEKL. CDR3 length: 16 amino acids. V was shortened by 4 bases and J by 6 bases, with 22 bases between the two germline ends. CDR3 coding DNA: TGCGCCAGCAGCCCCGGACAGAGAGGGGTTTCGTTCGAGCAGTACTTC. This sequence encodes CASSPGQRGVSFEQYF.

This sequence joins TRBV9 and TRBJ2-5; D is perhaps TRBD1 (6 bases). The CDR3 loop spans 14 amino acids. Trimming took 2 bases from V and 3 from J, leaving 11 bases between them. The germline CDR1 and CDR2 sequences are SGDLS and YYNGEE. CDR3 sequence: CASSVSQGKETQYF. In DNA form, the CDR3 reads TGTGCCAGCAGCGTGTCCCAGGGGAAAGAGACCCAGTACTTC.

J is TRBJ1-5 and V is TRBV2; weak D call: TRBD1 (5 bases). Trimming pared 2 bases from V and 4 bases from J, leaving 15 bases between. Germline V gives CDR1 SNHLY, CDR2 FYNNEI. The CDR3 sequence is 16 residues long. The chain's CDR3 is CASSEWQGLSNQPQHF. The DNA for the CDR3 is TGTGCCAGCAGTGAATGGCAGGGCCTTTCTAATCAGCCCCAGCATTTT.

A note on this clone: The junction departs from the called germline gene at one end, perhaps through a read error. The V call is TRBV7-7, the J call TRBJ2-2; no clear D. This CDR3 region has 13 residues. Germline CDR1 SSHAT, CDR2 FNYEAQ (reference sequence). The CDR3 coding sequence is TGTGCTAGCAGCTTAGACCGCACCGGGGAGCTGTTTTTT. Its translation is CASSLDRTGELFF.

The gene calls are TRBV11-3 and TRBJ1-1; D remains ambiguous. The germline V and J ends were trimmed by 2 bases and 5 bases, with 9 bases remaining between them. CDR1 and CDR2 from the germline V gene are SGHNT and YENEEA. The CDR3 has 13 residues. The CDR3 nucleotides are TGTGCCAGCAGCTTATATCTGGAGACTGAAGCTTTCTTT. Protein product: CASSLYLETEAFF.

A single count supports this clone. The V and J genes are TRBV6-5 and TRBJ1-1; TRBD1 agrees at 7 bases. This CDR3 region has 13 residues. The germline V gene encodes CDR1 MNHEY and CDR2 SVGAGI. V trimming: 6 bases; J trimming: 1 base; junction bases outside the gene matches: 2. CDR3 protein: CASSWTGNTEAFF. The DNA of the CDR3 is TGTGCCAGCAGCTGGACAGGGAACACTGAAGCTTTCTTT.

This clone was seen a single time. The chain uses TRBV2 and TRBJ1-5; D might be TRBD1 (6 bases). Germline assignment: CDR1 SNHLY and CDR2 FYNNEI. V lost 6 bases and J 0 bases, leaving 12 bases between the germline ends. The CDR3 spans 15 residues. CDR3 sequence reads: CASRGSRGSNQPQHF. CDR3 bases: TGTGCCAGCAGGGGTAGCAGGGGTAGCAATCAGCCCCAGCATTTT.